A selection of T cell receptor beta chains follows, all from one sample in a study of naive and memory T cell subsets. TCRdb redid the calling of the UMI-ligation and nested PCR reads with MiXCR, one entry per CDR3 protein. Here the sample spans roughly 8,000 distinct CDR3 sequences, 25% to 35% being singletons. The source material was CD8+ TEMRA cells from blood. The source is a human donor in good health. CDR3s include the opening cysteine and the closing phenylalanine or tryptophan. Each record gives: D gene, J gene, clone size, V gene, CDR3 protein, CDR3 DNA. The D gene is left open where the match is weak. Expanded clones get a size class; other rows say once, few or many, or leave the size out.

>TRBD2|TRBJ2-7|.|TRBV20-1
CSTPLLRQSGGYYEQYF
TGCAGTACACCCCTCCTAAGACAGTCCGGGGGGTACTACGAGCAGTACTTC
>.|TRBJ1-4|few|TRBV6-6
CASSYSGTTNEKLFF
TGTGCCAGCAGTTACTCAGGCACAACTAATGAAAAACTGTTTTTT
>.|TRBJ1-4|.|TRBV29-1
CSVVAGAHNEKLFF
TGCAGCGTTGTAGCAGGGGCCCATAATGAAAAACTGTTTTTT
>.|TRBJ1-3|.|TRBV2
CASSAGPGNTIYF
TGTGCCAGCAGCGCCGGACCTGGAAACACCATATATTTT
>.|TRBJ1-1|.|TRBV5-6
CASSPRGWRTEAFF
TGTGCCAGCAGCCCCCGGGGGTGGCGCACTGAAGCTTTCTTT
>.|TRBJ2-6|.|TRBV7-9
CASSLISSGANVLTF
TGTGCCAGCAGCTTAATTTCCTCTGGGGCCAACGTCCTGACTTTC
>.|TRBJ2-2|many|TRBV6-5
CASSYVSPNTGELFF
TGTGCCAGCAGTTACGTTTCTCCGAACACCGGGGAGCTGTTTTTT
>.|TRBJ1-1|medium-sized|TRBV20-1
CSASGQENTEAFF
TGCAGTGCTAGTGGGCAGGAGAACACTGAAGCTTTCTTT
>TRBD2|TRBJ2-5|.|TRBV12-3/TRBV12-4
CASRSGNQRTETQYF
TGTGCCAGCAGGAGCGGGAACCAGCGGACGGAGACCCAGTACTTC
>TRBD2|TRBJ2-7|many|TRBV27
CASSLGGGGHYEQYF
TGTGCCAGCAGCCTGGGGGGGGGAGGGCACTACGAGCAGTACTTC
>.|TRBJ2-1|few|TRBV27
CASSSDPGAGNEQFF
TGTGCCAGCAGTTCCGACCCCGGAGCAGGCAATGAGCAGTTCTTC
>TRBD1|TRBJ2-1|.|TRBV24-1
CATSGLGQGVEAEQFF
TGTGCCACCAGTGGCCTGGGACAGGGCGTAGAGGCGGAGCAGTTCTTC
>TRBD1|TRBJ2-1|.|TRBV19
CASRPRDSSYNEQFF
TGTGCCAGTAGGCCCCGGGACAGTTCCTACAATGAGCAGTTCTTC
>.|TRBJ2-1|few|TRBV5-4
CASSSIYGPHNEQFF
TGTGCCAGCAGCAGCATATACGGGCCTCACAATGAGCAGTTCTTC
>.|TRBJ1-1|.|TRBV2
CASSAWRDEAFF
TGTGCCAGCAGTGCCTGGCGGGATGAAGCTTTCTTT
>.|TRBJ1-1|many|TRBV7-3
CASSSLGGDTEAFF
TGTGCCAGCAGCTCCCTCGGGGGGGACACTGAAGCTTTCTTT
>.|TRBJ2-5|.|TRBV2
CASRSPSLETQYF
TGTGCCAGCAGGTCCCCTAGCCTGGAGACCCAGTACTTC
>.|TRBJ1-5|few|TRBV15
CATSYDNQPQHF
TGTGCCACCAGCTATGACAATCAGCCCCAGCATTTT
>TRBD2|TRBJ2-7|medium-sized|TRBV20-1
CSAGGLAGDEQYF
TGCAGTGCTGGTGGACTAGCGGGAGACGAGCAGTACTTC
>.|TRBJ1-2|.|TRBV6-2/TRBV6-3
CASSYSIAGLGAAYGYTF
TGTGCCAGCAGTTACTCGATTGCAGGCCTAGGAGCCGCGTATGGCTACACCTTC
>.|TRBJ2-7|.|TRBV13
CASSAGTASYEQYF
TGTGCCAGCAGCGCCGGGACTGCATCCTACGAGCAGTACTTC
>.|TRBJ2-1|.|TRBV24-1
CATSDPPTYSGYNEQFF
TGTGCCACCAGTGATCCGCCGACCTACTCTGGCTACAATGAGCAGTTCTTC
>TRBD2|TRBJ2-1|few|TRBV4-2
CASSLAGGLNEQFF
TGTGCCAGCAGCCTAGCGGGGGGGCTTAATGAGCAGTTCTTC
>.|TRBJ2-7|few|TRBV7-9
CASSPAWGGGTYEQYF
TGTGCCAGCAGCCCAGCCTGGGGAGGGGGAACCTACGAGCAGTACTTC
>.|TRBJ2-7|.|TRBV14
CASSQVVGEQYF
TGTGCCAGCAGCCAGGTGGTAGGCGAGCAGTACTTC
>TRBD1|TRBJ2-7|.|TRBV12-3/TRBV12-4
CASSLNGQGYEQYF
TGTGCCAGCAGTTTAAATGGACAGGGGTACGAGCAGTACTTC
>TRBD2|TRBJ2-1|few|TRBV7-2
CASSLALRLAGYNEQFF
TGTGCCAGCAGCTTAGCGCTAAGGCTAGCGGGATACAATGAGCAGTTCTTC
>.|TRBJ2-2|.|TRBV7-9
CASSFGAGELFF
TGTGCCAGCAGCTTTGGGGCCGGGGAGCTGTTTTTT
>.|TRBJ1-5|.|TRBV18
CASSPTERQPQHF
TGTGCCAGCTCACCAACGGAGCGTCAGCCCCAGCATTTT
>.|TRBJ2-5|few|TRBV10-2
CASKHRDNQETQYF
TGCGCCAGCAAGCACCGGGACAACCAAGAGACCCAGTACTTC
>.|TRBJ1-1|few|TRBV12-3/TRBV12-4
CASSLRRGDISEAFF
TGTGCCAGCAGCTTACGAAGGGGCGATATTTCTGAAGCTTTCTTT
>TRBD2|TRBJ2-7|many|TRBV28
CASSLMTSRTYEQYF
TGTGCCAGCAGTTTAATGACTAGCCGGACCTACGAGCAGTACTTC
>.|TRBJ2-1|few|TRBV6-2/TRBV6-3
CASSTPSTGQPYNEQFF
TGTGCCAGCAGTACGCCCTCTACAGGTCAACCCTACAATGAGCAGTTCTTC
>TRBD2|TRBJ2-7|.|TRBV2
CAGDGTSGSALEQYF
TGTGCCGGCGATGGGACTAGCGGAAGTGCGCTGGAGCAGTACTTC
>.|TRBJ2-7|.|TRBV10-3
CAISEGSAEQYF
TGTGCCATCAGTGAGGGCAGTGCCGAGCAGTACTTC
>TRBD1|TRBJ1-5|.|TRBV18
CASSPSRDSYNQPQHF
TGTGCCAGCTCACCATCTCGGGACAGCTACAATCAGCCCCAGCATTTT
>TRBD2|TRBJ2-1|.|TRBV6-2/TRBV6-3
CASSYPRLAGGKYNEQFF
TGTGCCAGCAGTTACCCTAGACTAGCGGGGGGAAAATACAATGAGCAGTTCTTC
>TRBD2|TRBJ2-3|.|TRBV4-3
CASSHMRTSGRTDTQYF
TGCGCCAGCAGCCACATGAGGACTAGCGGGAGAACAGATACGCAGTATTTT
>TRBD2|TRBJ2-3|.|TRBV20-1
CSAKAPAVAGGPTDTQYF
TGCAGTGCTAAAGCCCCAGCGGTAGCGGGGGGGCCCACAGATACGCAGTATTTT
>TRBD1|TRBJ2-3|.|TRBV28
CASLGGADTQYF
TGTGCCAGCTTAGGGGGCGCAGATACGCAGTATTTT
>.|TRBJ1-6|few|TRBV7-9
CASRGDIYSYNSPLHF
TGTGCCAGCAGAGGGGACATATACTCCTATAATTCACCCCTCCACTTT